A single T cell receptor (beta chain) is shown here with its context. Many counts were recorded for this clonotype. There is no known antigen for this receptor. Base qualities are not provided; no much larger clone lies one nucleotide away. The TCR beta CDR3 regions were amplified from RNA transcripts. A first-round RT-PCR of the TCR CDR3 used the HTBI primer set with the Qiagen OneStep RT-PCR kit. The libraries were constructed in a second round of multiplex PCR and then size-selected and purified. Libraries were sequenced paired-end with 100 bp reads on an Illumina HiSeq2000. The source study handled its data this way. Raw data were processed with SOAPnuke, discarding reads with adapters, uncalled bases, mean Phred below 15, or no exact constant-primer or identifier match. High-quality paired reads were merged with COPE v1.2.5, and unique nucleotide sequences were defined as clonotypes. Clonotypes were aligned to IMGT TRBV, TRBD and TRBJ reference segments using MiTCR v1.1. Analysis was restricted to V-J combinations with a frequency above 0.0001, which covered over 98% of repertoires. The TCS score was defined as F50 (clonal expansion) divided by E x V (chaos), with BLOSUM62-based TCRdist calculated between CDR3 peptides within each V-J. Welch's t-statistics and random forest reduced fewer than 550 V-J features to fewer than 15, which were used in a naive Bayes classifier (R e1071). TCRdb reprocessed the public reads (quality trimming at Q25 with fastp, clone calling with MiXCR) and kept in-frame beta chains. Each entry merges the rows of one CDR3 protein and shows their most common DNA and genes. TCRdb, rather than the study authors, made the V and J calls. The sample yields hundreds of thousands of distinct CDR3 sequences; about 13% were counted once. The ten largest clones add up to 30% to 40% of the sample.

The data are from a study of T cells in Graves' hyperthyroidism and ophthalmopathy (dated by TCRdb to between 2017 and 2020). For the wider study: Peripheral blood samples were taken at the time of initial diagnosis, prior to any treatment. TCR V-J signatures able to tell the groups apart were searched for in a discovery cohort of around 95 patients, of whom 43 had Graves' ophthalmopathy and about 60 had stable Graves' hyperthyroidism. An independent validation cohort of fewer than 20 hyperthyroidism patients and over 15 patients who later progressed to ophthalmopathy tested prospective prediction of ophthalmopathy. The 95 to 100 discovery patients were randomly divided into training and test sets at a 7:3 ratio. In roughly six Graves' hyperthyroidism patients, the study also compared T-cell repertoires from thyroid tissue with T-cell repertoires from blood. Following sampling, methimazole starting at 30 mg daily was given to hyperthyroidism patients, and high-dose intravenous methylprednisolone was given to ophthalmopathy patients. The paper describes TCR Vbeta CDR3 sequencing of roughly 130 peripheral blood samples, made up of some 42 ophthalmopathy patients, 70 to 75 hyperthyroidism patients and about 17 progressor patients.

General findings and caveats noted by the study authors: Sample size was not statistically predetermined, and investigators were not blinded to group allocation. In cross-validation, a model built on a 13 V-J signature told ophthalmopathy apart from stable hyperthyroidism with just under 90% sensitivity and about 81% specificity, and in testing the same model reached 80%/75%. Most expanded thyroid clonotypes (frequency above 0.001) were also found in blood, which suggests that blood repertoires may mirror thyroid immune responses. In validation, the model predicted progression to ophthalmopathy with just under 71% sensitivity and 72.22% specificity, a median of around six months before onset.

Moderately to severely active disease, a Clinical Activity Score of at least 3, a NOSPECS grade of at least 4, and a duration under 3 months were present in ophthalmopathy patients. Patients with uncontrolled infections, other autoimmune diseases, pregnancy or lactation were excluded. Diagnoses relied on clinical symptoms, serum thyroxine and TRAb, thyroid ultrasound and orbital computed tomography. PBMCs were isolated from more than 9 ml of fresh peripheral blood by Ficoll-Paque density gradient centrifugation. Trizol reagent was used to extract total RNA, and RNA quality was then checked on an Agilent 2100 Bioanalyzer. V and J are trimmed by 4 bases and 0 bases, and the gene matches miss 3 bases of the junction. Its CDR3 holds 15 amino acids, cysteine through phenylalanine. Left in the record is the CDR3 DNA by itself, 45 bases read in frame from the first base.

The chain couples TRBV12-3 or TRBV12-4 to TRBJ2-3; TRBD2 agrees with 8 junctional bases. The specimen sequenced was blood. The source is a middle-aged woman with Graves' ophthalmopathy. The CDR3 sequence is CASSSSSGSTDTQYF. The DNA sequence is given as TGTGCCAGCAGTTCATCTAGCGGGAGCACAGATACGCAGTATTTT.